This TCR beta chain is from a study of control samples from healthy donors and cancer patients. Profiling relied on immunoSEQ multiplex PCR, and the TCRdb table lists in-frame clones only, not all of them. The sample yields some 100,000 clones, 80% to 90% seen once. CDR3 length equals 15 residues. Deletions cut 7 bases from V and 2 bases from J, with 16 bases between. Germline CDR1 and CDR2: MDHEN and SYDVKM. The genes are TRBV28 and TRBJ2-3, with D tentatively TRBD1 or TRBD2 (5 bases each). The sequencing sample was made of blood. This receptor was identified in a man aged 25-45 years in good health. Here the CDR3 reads CASINGAGPTDTQYF. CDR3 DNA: TGTGCCAGCATTAACGGGGCGGGTCCCACAGATACGCAGTATTTT.